This T cell receptor beta chain derives from a study of T cell repertoires in cytomegalovirus infection. Overall study: Public TCR beta signatures were indicative of both CMV infection and a matching HLA type.

CDR1 and CDR2 (germline): SGHVS, FNYEAQ. With 3 bases removed from V and 6 bases from J, the gap between germline ends came to 10 bases. The CDR3 runs to 13 residues. In TCRdb, the reads were re-called with MiXCR into one record per CDR3 protein. The sample holds about 500,000 distinct CDR3 sequences; 30% to 40% are singletons and the top ten take under 20%. Concerning this clonotype itself: No antigen is known for it.

The material was cultured PBMCs, obtained from culture after CMV antigen stimulation. This TCR was recovered from a human donor in good health (CMV status not recorded). Some clones in this sample may be carry-over from other donors' samples. V usage is TRBV7-6 and J usage is TRBJ2-3; unclear D gene. The CDR3 bases are TGTGCCAGCAGCTTCAACCCCCGGGATACGCAGTATTTT. Translated, it gives CASSFNPRDTQYF. The variable domain in full, with the rest retrieved from reference TRBV7-6 and TRBJ2-3, is GAGVSQSPRYKVTKRGQDVALRCDPISGHVSLYWYRQALGQGPEFLTYFNYEAQQDKSGLPNDRFSAERPEGSISTLTIQRTEQRDSAMYRCASSFNPRDTQYFGPGTRLTVL.